These 28 T cell receptor beta chains were sequenced from one sample in a study of blood T cell repertoires in COVID-19. The repertoire was sequenced with immunoSEQ multiplex PCR; TCRdb's copy has only in-frame clones and lacks some. Among fewer than 250,000 clones listed, nearly 90% were seen once. Input material: PBMCs or T cells enriched from blood (not recorded which). Source of these receptors: a man aged 25-40 years who had recovered from COVID-19.

This chain connects TRBV5-1 to TRBJ1-4; D is perhaps TRBD1 (6 bases). This CDR3 has 15 residues. Germline V CDR1 and CDR2: SGHRS, YFSETQ. The ends were cut back, 4 bases at V and 7 bases at J, with 17 bases in the middle. The CDR3 loop reads CASSPGQSDGEKLFF. The CDR3, as DNA: TGCGCCAGCAGCCCAGGACAGTCGGATGGTGAAAAACTGTTTTTT.

V usage is TRBV5-1 and J usage is TRBJ1-1; maybe TRBD1 (6 bases). With 5 bases removed from V and 1 base from J, the gap between germline ends came to 9 bases. Per germline, CDR1 SGHRS and CDR2 YFSETQ. This CDR3 has 13 amino acids. The CDR3 here is CASRLDRNTEAFF. CDR3 nucleotide sequence: TGCGCCAGCAGACTGGACAGGAACACTGAAGCTTTCTTT.

The rearrangement links TRBV20-1 to TRBJ1-6; 7 bases are shared with TRBD1. The CDR3 sequence is 13 residues long. CDR1 DFQATT and CDR2 SNEGSKA come from the germline V gene (reference sequence). The V and J ends lost 3 bases and 8 bases, in that order; junction bases with no gene match: 4. CDR3 DNA: TGCAGTGCTAGTCAGGGGGAGCATTCACCCCTCCACTTT. Translated: CSASQGEHSPLHF.

J is TRBJ2-2 and V is TRBV3-1 (or the pseudogene TRBV3-2), with 8 bases lining up with TRBD1. Germline V gives CDR1 LGHDT, CDR2 YNNKEL (reference sequence). The CDR3 spans 15 residues. V lost 8 bases to trimming and J lost 3 bases; unmatched junction nucleotides: 8. The CDR3 sequence is CASAGQGRYTGELFF. The DNA of the CDR3 is TGTGCCAGCGCCGGACAGGGAAGATACACCGGGGAGCTGTTTTTT.

V gene TRBV6-5 combines with J gene TRBJ2-2, with 8 bases fitting TRBD2. J lost 3 bases, V lost 7 bases, and 7 bases had no gene match. The V gene's germline CDR1 is MNHEY and CDR2 SVGAGI. The CDR3 totals 15 residues. The CDR3 is CASTPGGPYTGELFF. As DNA, the CDR3 is TGTGCCAGCACCCCGGGAGGGCCTTACACCGGGGAGCTGTTTTTT.

This chain joins TRBV18 and TRBJ2-1; 9 bases line up with TRBD1. Losses at the gene ends were 2 bases for V and 9 bases for J; bases not matched to a gene: 11. Germline V lookup: CDR1 KGHSH, CDR2 LQKENI. The CDR3 has 16 residues. In nucleotides, the CDR3 is TGTGCCAGCTCACCAAATACAGGGGGCGAGGTGTCTGAGCAGTTCTTC. Translated: CASSPNTGGEVSEQFF. The variable domain in full, with the rest retrieved from reference TRBV18 and TRBJ2-1, is NAGVMQNPRHLVRRRGQEARLRCSPMKGHSHVYWYRQLPEEGLKFMVYLQKENIIDESGMPKERFSAEFPKEGPSILRIQQVVRGDSAAYFCASSPNTGGEVSEQFFGPGTRLTVL.

The rearrangement uses TRBV7-9 and TRBJ2-7, with D maybe TRBD2 (5 bases). The germline V and J ends were trimmed by 5 bases and 5 bases, with 13 bases remaining between them. The CDR3 extends over 13 amino acids. The V gene's germline CDR1 is SEHNR and CDR2 FQNEAQ (reference sequence). The CDR3 coding sequence is TGTGCCAGCAGCCCCGGGGTGACGAACGAGCAGTACTTC. It translates to CASSPGVTNEQYF.

This clone has only a few counts. The rearrangement uses TRBV19 and TRBJ1-2; TRBD1 aligns across 7 bases. V lost 3 bases, J lost 3 bases, and 10 bases stayed unmatched. CDR3 size: 16 residues. Per germline, CDR1 LNHDA and CDR2 SQIVND (reference sequence). The CDR3 protein is CASSIPSSTGYYGYTF. The CDR3 nucleotides read TGTGCCAGTAGTATCCCTTCGTCGACAGGGTACTATGGCTACACCTTC.

This chain joins TRBV11-3 and TRBJ1-1; no reliable D call. The germline gives CDR1 SGHNT, CDR2 YENEEA. CDR3 length: 13 residues. The V end was cut by 5 bases, the J end by 0 bases, with 7 bases between. The CDR3 sequence: CASSQYMNTEAFF. In nucleotides, the CDR3 is TGTGCCAGCAGCCAATACATGAACACTGAAGCTTTCTTT.

The rearrangement links TRBV4-3 to TRBJ1-4; 7 bases are a match to TRBD1. CDR3 length: 12 residues. Per germline, CDR1 LGHNA and CDR2 YSLEER. The J segment lost 13 bases and the V segment lost 0 bases, leaving 2 bases of the junction unmatched. The CDR3 spells CASSQDRDRLFF. The CDR3 DNA reads as TGCGCCAGCAGCCAAGACCGGGACAGACTGTTTTTT.

The chain is built from TRBV4-1 and TRBJ2-1; 8 bases fit TRBD2. Germline V lookup: CDR1 MGHRA, CDR2 YSYEKL. Trimming cost V 1 base and J 13 bases; bases outside gene matches: 6. CDR3 length equals 13 residues. CDR3 in DNA: TGCGCCAGCAGCCAAGCGGGTAGCGGGAATCAGTTCTTC. Translating it yields CASSQAGSGNQFF.

V and J are TRBV30 and TRBJ1-4; D remains unclear. Trimming removed 1 base from V and 5 bases from J, with 20 bases in between. Germline V gene sequence: CDR1 GTSNPN, CDR2 SVGIG (reference sequence). This CDR3 comprises 17 residues. In DNA form, the CDR3 reads TGTGCCTGGAGTGCCTCCCGATTTGCAGGCTTAAATGAAAAACTGTTTTTT. Its protein is CAWSASRFAGLNEKLFF.

J is TRBJ2-7 and V is TRBV11-1; D uncertain. Trimming shortened V by 4 bases and J by 1 base, and 11 bases separated the two germline ends. CDR3 length: 14 amino acids. Germline lookup yields CDR1 SGHAT and CDR2 FQDESV (reference sequence). CDR3 sequence: CASSSGWRSYEQYF. The CDR3 nucleotides read TGTGCCAGCAGCTCCGGATGGCGGTCCTACGAGCAGTACTTC.

J is TRBJ1-5 and V is TRBV6-5; D call uncertain. Germline loops: CDR1 MNHEY, CDR2 SVGAGI. The CDR3 covers 14 residues. V was cut by 6 bases and J by 0 bases, with 9 bases left in between. This chain's CDR3 is CASRKSDSNQPQHF. CDR3 coding DNA: TGTGCCAGCAGGAAGAGTGATAGCAATCAGCCCCAGCATTTT.

The rearrangement links TRBV6-5 to TRBJ1-4; 7 bases agree with TRBD1. This CDR3 is built from 14 residues. Unmatched junction bases numbered 6, after V lost 6 bases and J lost 5 bases. Germline V lookup: CDR1 MNHEY, CDR2 SVGAGI. The CDR3 nucleotides read TGTGCCAGCAGCCGGACAGGTGTAAATGAAAAACTGTTTTTT. Residues: CASSRTGVNEKLFF.

The gene calls are TRBV5-8 and TRBJ1-3; TRBD1 matches 8 bases. The trim removed 6 bases at V and 7 bases at J, leaving 9 bases unmatched. The CDR3 consists of 14 residues. The germline V gene encodes CDR1 SGHTS and CDR2 YDEGEE. CDR3 sequence reads: CASTRGQGRNTIYF. CDR3 DNA sequence: TGTGCCAGCACGAGAGGACAGGGAAGGAACACCATATATTTT. Supplemented by reference TRBV5-8 and TRBJ1-3, the full variable domain reads EAGVTQSPTHLIKTRGQQATLRCSPISGHTSVYWYQQALGLGLQFLLWYDEGEERNRGNFPPRFSGRQFPNYSSELNVNALELEDSALYLCASTRGQGRNTIYFGEGSWLTVV.

This clone was detected only a few times. This chain joins TRBV19 and TRBJ2-5, with 9 positions matching TRBD2. Germline V gene data show CDR1 as LNHDA and CDR2 as SQIVND (reference sequence). The CDR3 consists of 15 residues. V lost 5 bases to trimming and J lost 5 bases; unmatched junction nucleotides: 9. The chain's CDR3 is CASSGGTSLRETQYF. DNA of the CDR3: TGTGCCAGTAGTGGGGGGACTAGCCTCCGGGAGACCCAGTACTTC.

The rearrangement joins TRBV10-3 to TRBJ1-1; D possibly corresponds to TRBD1 (6 bases). CDR1 and CDR2 (germline): ENHRY, SYGVKD. CDR3 size: 15 residues. Trimming left V 7 bases short and J 1 base short, with 16 bases between. CDR3 sequence reads: CAITPSGQANTEAFF. The CDR3 DNA reads TGTGCCATCACCCCATCGGGACAAGCGAACACTGAAGCTTTCTTT.

This clone appeared once. The rearrangement joins TRBV25-1 to TRBJ2-7; TRBD1 might be the D (6 bases). From germline, CDR1 is MGHDK and CDR2 SYGVNS. CDR3 size: 14 residues. The V gene lost 7 bases and the J gene lost 6 bases, with 19 bases spanning the gap. The CDR3 sequence: CASKKLDSLGEQYF. The CDR3 DNA sequence: TGTGCCAGCAAGAAATTGGACAGTTTGGGCGAGCAGTACTTC.

This sequence joins TRBV5-1 and TRBJ1-6; D might be TRBD1 (5 bases). CDR1 SGHRS and CDR2 YFSETQ come from the germline V gene. V was trimmed by 2 bases and J by 5 bases, leaving 17 bases between them. CDR3 length equals 17 residues. CDR3 sequence reads: CASSLRPQGENNSPLHF. The CDR3 DNA sequence: TGCGCCAGCAGCTTACGGCCCCAGGGTGAGAATAATTCACCCCTCCACTTT.

The CDR3, as DNA: TGTGCCAGCAGCCAAGAAGGCAGGCATACTGAAGCTTTCTTT. It codes for CASSQEGRHTEAFF. The rearrangement links TRBV3-1 (or the pseudogene TRBV3-2) to TRBJ1-1; D is undetermined. The CDR3 length is 14 residues. The V end was cut by 0 bases, the J end by 5 bases, with 10 bases between. The germline CDR1 and CDR2 sequences are LGHDT and YNNKEL (reference sequence).

This clone occurred a few times. This rearrangement joins TRBV5-4 to TRBJ1-4, with 7 nucleotides matching TRBD1. CDR3 length equals 14 residues. The junction had 6 bases not matched to a gene; V was cut back by 3 bases and J by 7 bases. Germline CDR1 and CDR2: SGHNT and YYREEE (reference sequence). The DNA of the CDR3 is TGTGCCAGCAGCTCTATCGACAGGGCTGAAAAACTGTTTTTT. Residues: CASSSIDRAEKLFF.

The chain couples TRBV29-1 to TRBJ1-3; D is uncertain. Trimming took 7 bases from V and 0 from J, leaving 10 bases between them. The CDR3 sequence is 13 residues long. CDR1 SQVTM and CDR2 ANQGSEA come from the germline V gene. CDR3 amino acids: CSATWSSGNTIYF. The CDR3 DNA reads as TGCAGCGCCACATGGAGCTCTGGAAACACCATATATTTT.

The chain links TRBV7-9 to TRBJ1-2, with D tentatively TRBD1 (5 bases). CDR3 length: 14 residues. Germline assignment: CDR1 SEHNR and CDR2 FQNEAQ (reference sequence). Trimming took off 5 bases at V and 4 bases at J, with 14 bases between the two ends. The CDR3 DNA follows: TGTGCCAGCAGCATGATGACAGACCGCTATGGCTACACCTTC. This gives the protein CASSMMTDRYGYTF.

The CDR3 nucleotides are TGCGCCAGCAGCCAATTTAGGGACAGTAATTCACCCCTCCACTTT. This gives the protein CASSQFRDSNSPLHF. This rearrangement joins TRBV4-1 to TRBJ1-6; 7 bases fit TRBD1. The CDR3 contains 15 residues. J lost 6 bases, V lost 2 bases, and 4 bases had no gene match. CDR1 is MGHRA, CDR2 YSYEKL, per germline.

The V call is TRBV19, the J call TRBJ1-5; no clear D gene. The germline gives CDR1 LNHDA, CDR2 SQIVND (reference sequence). Trimming took off 6 bases at V and 5 bases at J, with 14 bases between the two ends. The CDR3 is made up of 14 amino acids. Here the CDR3 reads CASSIGASHQPQHF. CDR3 coding DNA: TGTGCCAGTAGCATTGGAGCCTCACATCAGCCCCAGCATTTT.

V usage is TRBV6-1 and J usage is TRBJ1-2; D gene unclear. V was clipped by 0 bases and J by 3 bases, with 11 bases between them. The CDR3 spans 15 residues. The V gene's germline CDR1 is MNHNS and CDR2 SASEGT. CDR3 in amino acids: CASSEATAGYYGYTF. Here the CDR3 DNA reads TGTGCCAGCAGTGAAGCTACCGCGGGTTACTATGGCTACACCTTC.

The chain combines TRBV19 with TRBJ1-5; D is undetermined. Trimming took off 1 base at V and 5 bases at J, with 12 bases between the two ends. This CDR3 has 15 amino acids. CDR1 is LNHDA and CDR2 is SQIVND in the germline V gene (reference sequence). CDR3 sequence: CASSIGTGYYQPQHF. DNA for the CDR3: TGTGCCAGTAGTATAGGGACGGGGTACTATCAGCCCCAGCATTTT.